Listed below are T cell receptor beta chains from one sample, sequenced in a study of shared clonotypes between healthy human individuals. Sequenced by immunoSEQ multiplex PCR; TCRdb stores in-frame clones only, minus some. The sample yields approximately 620,000 clones, around 97% seen once. Sequences were obtained from naive CD4+ T cells sorted from blood. The receptors derive from a woman under 40 in good health. Each CDR3 is given with its conserved first and last residue. A D gene is named only where the DNA matches it firmly. Clone size is given for some rows only: seen once, a few or many times, or a class if the clone is expanded.

size	V	D	J	DNA	CDR3
once	TRBV10-3	TRBD2	TRBJ2-1	TGTGCCATCAGTGCTAGGGCTAGCGGGAGCCTCAATGAGCAGTTCTTC	CAISARASGSLNEQFF
.	TRBV7-3	TRBD2	TRBJ2-4	TGTGCCAGCAGCAAAAGCGGGAATGGGAACATTCAGTACTTC	CASSKSGNGNIQYF
.	TRBV5-4	.	TRBJ1-6	TGTGCCAGCAGCTTTGGGACGGAGAGCTCCTATAATTCACCCCTCCACTTT	CASSFGTESSYNSPLHF
.	TRBV7-6	.	TRBJ2-7	TGTGCCAGCAGCTCAGACGTCCTGACAAACCGCTACGAGCAGTACTTC	CASSSDVLTNRYEQYF
.	TRBV5-1	TRBD1	TRBJ2-3	TGCGCCAGCAGCTTACAGGGGCCCCCAGATACGCAGTATTTT	CASSLQGPPDTQYF
.	TRBV28	.	TRBJ1-5	TGTGCCAGCGGCTTGAATAATCAGCCCCAGCATTTT	CASGLNNQPQHF
once	TRBV7-3	TRBD2	TRBJ2-2	TGTGCCAGCAGCTTAAGCCCGGGGTCTGCGGGAGGGACCGGGGAGCTGTTTTTT	CASSLSPGSAGGTGELFF
.	TRBV7-9	.	TRBJ2-1	TGTGCCAGCAGCTTAGCTCCAGGAGGTCAGTTCTTC	CASSLAPGGQFF
.	TRBV19	TRBD1	TRBJ2-2	TGTGCCAGTAGTCACCGGGACAGGGGGCCCGGGGAGCTGTTTTTT	CASSHRDRGPGELFF
.	TRBV25-1	TRBD1	TRBJ1-2	TGTGCCAGCACCAGGGGGGATTACTATGGCTACACCTTC	CASTRGDYYGYTF
.	TRBV2	TRBD2	TRBJ2-7	TGTGCCAGCAGACGACTAGCGGACTCCTACGAGCAGTACTTC	CASRRLADSYEQYF
.	TRBV7-9	TRBD2	TRBJ2-5	TGTGCCAGCAGCAAAGGAGGCGGGGGGCTAGAGACCCAGTACTTC	CASSKGGGGLETQYF
.	TRBV10-3	TRBD1	TRBJ2-7	TGTGCCATCAGTGGGACAGGGGGCTCCTACGAGCAGTACTTC	CAISGTGGSYEQYF
.	TRBV18	.	TRBJ1-2	TGTGCCAGCTCACCTGACCCTCCTCGTAGGGAGGTCTATGGCTACACCTTC	CASSPDPPRREVYGYTF
.	TRBV18	.	TRBJ1-1	TGTGCCAGCTCACCTCAAGGGACTGAAGCTTTCTTT	CASSPQGTEAFF
few	TRBV5-1	.	TRBJ2-3	TGCGCCAGCAGCTTGGCAGGAGGCACAGATACGCAGTATTTT	CASSLAGGTDTQYF
.	TRBV2	.	TRBJ1-5	TGTGCCAGCAGTCTACAAGGACAGCCCCAGCATTTT	CASSLQGQPQHF
.	TRBV28	.	TRBJ2-1	TGTGCCAGCAGTTTGAGTCTTTGGGTTGGGCAGTTCTTC	CASSLSLWVGQFF
.	TRBV15	.	TRBJ2-3	TGTGCCACCAGCCTTGGTACCGGGACTAGCACAGATACGCAGTATTTT	CATSLGTGTSTDTQYF
.	TRBV11-3	.	TRBJ2-3	TGTGCCAGCAGCGCAACAGGGACGGGCACAGATACGCAGTATTTT	CASSATGTGTDTQYF
.	TRBV25-1	.	TRBJ2-3	TGTGCCAGCAGTGACCGGGGGTTGGGCACAGATACGCAGTATTTT	CASSDRGLGTDTQYF
.	TRBV6-5	TRBD2	TRBJ2-2	TGTGCCAGCAGTAAGGGACTAGCGGGAGCCGGGGAGCTGTTTTTT	CASSKGLAGAGELFF
.	TRBV12-2	.	TRBJ2-2	TGCCTCCGGGAGGCGGGAGCGAACACCGGGGAGCTGTTTTTT	CLREAGANTGELFF
.	TRBV18	TRBD1	TRBJ1-2	TGTGCCAGCTCTTCGGGACAGCCGGATGGCTACACCTTC	CASSSGQPDGYTF
.	TRBV7-9	TRBD1	TRBJ1-2	TGTGCCAGCAGCTCCCGGGACAGGGATGGAGGCTACACCTTC	CASSSRDRDGGYTF
.	TRBV10-1	.	TRBJ2-5	TGCGCCAGCAGTGAGTCGGGCAGGGAGACCCAGTACTTC	CASSESGRETQYF
.	TRBV18	.	TRBJ2-7	TGTGCCAGCTCACCAAACCAGGGAGAATACGAGCAGTACTTC	CASSPNQGEYEQYF